Below are 9 T cell receptor beta chains sequenced from a single sample in a study of shared T cell receptors in the human thymus. The data were produced by immunoSEQ multiplex PCR, yet TCRdb's version contains in-frame clones alone and is incomplete. This table holds more than 550,000 clones, around 85% found once. This sample also belongs to another study, concerning human thymus T cells.

The sample consisted of thymocytes. The receptor set was obtained from a girl less than two years old with a congenital heart defect.

The chain joins TRBV10-3 to TRBJ2-7; D remains unclear. Germline V CDR1 and CDR2: ENHRY, SYGVKD. V lost 3 bases to trimming and J lost 6 bases, with 6 bases between them. The CDR3 totals 11 residues. The CDR3 bases are TGTGCCATCAGTGATGGCGGCGAGCAGTACTTC. Protein sequence: CAISDGGEQYF.

This chain connects TRBV7-3 to TRBJ2-3; 11 bases line up with TRBD2. Looked up from germline, CDR1 is SGHTA and CDR2 is FQGTGA. V lost 2 bases and J lost 6; bases outside the gene matches: 7. This CDR3 comprises 16 residues. The CDR3 loop is CASSLLVAGGPDTQYF. Written as DNA, the CDR3 is TGTGCCAGCAGCTTATTAGTAGCGGGGGGGCCGGATACGCAGTATTTT.

The chain employs TRBV5-1 and TRBJ2-6, with D unresolved. Germline values: CDR1 SGHRS, CDR2 YFSETQ. The CDR3 spans 16 residues. Between the trimmed V and J ends, which lost 0 bases and 0 bases, there was a span of 7 bases. For the CDR3, the DNA is TGCGCCAGCAGCTTGGTTACGGGCTCTGGGGCCAACGTCCTGACTTTC. Residues: CASSLVTGSGANVLTF.

This chain connects TRBV19 to TRBJ1-5, with 8 nucleotides matching TRBD1. V gave up 8 bases and J gave up 3 bases; unmatched junction bases: 15. The germline V gene encodes CDR1 LNHDA and CDR2 SQIVND (reference sequence). This CDR3 has 17 residues. This CDR3 is CASDPGTGLPINQPQHF. The CDR3 DNA reads as TGTGCCAGTGACCCTGGGACAGGCTTACCTATCAATCAGCCCCAGCATTTT.

The chain couples TRBV2 to TRBJ2-1; 11 bases line up with TRBD2. CDR3 length equals 16 residues. Germline-derived CDR1 and CDR2 are SNHLY and FYNNEI. V gave up 6 bases and J gave up 3 bases; unmatched junction bases: 7. DNA of the CDR3: TGTGCCAGCAGATTTAGCGGGGGGGAAGACTACAATGAGCAGTTCTTC. Its protein is CASRFSGGEDYNEQFF.

The genes are TRBV10-3 and TRBJ2-1; TRBD1 aligns across 8 bases. The CDR3 consists of 15 residues. Per the germline V gene, CDR1 is ENHRY and CDR2 is SYGVKD. V shed 7 bases and J 5 bases; nucleotides not matched to a gene: 10. CDR3 amino acids: CAITPDRALHNEQFF. CDR3 DNA sequence: TGTGCCATCACCCCGGACAGGGCACTACACAATGAGCAGTTCTTC.

This chain uses TRBV29-1 with TRBJ2-3; a possible D gene is TRBD1 (5 bases). Trimming shortened V by 7 bases and J by 0 bases, and 14 bases separated the two germline ends. This CDR3 has 14 amino acids. Germline-derived CDR1 and CDR2 are SQVTM and ANQGSEA. The CDR3 loop reads CSASGFTSTDTQYF. DNA of the CDR3: TGCAGCGCCTCAGGGTTTACTAGCACAGATACGCAGTATTTT.

This clone has more than one count but fewer than ten. The chain employs TRBV30 and TRBJ2-3; D is perhaps TRBD1 (6 bases). Germline V gives CDR1 GTSNPN, CDR2 SVGIG (reference sequence). Between the trimmed V and J ends, which lost 1 base and 0 bases, there was a span of 26 bases. The CDR3 has 20 residues. CDR3 in amino acids: CAWSGGLPWNTERSTDTQYF. CDR3 nucleotide sequence: TGTGCCTGGAGTGGGGGGCTACCGTGGAATACGGAAAGGAGCACAGATACGCAGTATTTT. Full variable domain (outside the CDR3, taken from reference TRBV30 and TRBJ2-3): SQTIHQWPATLVQPVGSPLSLECTVEGTSNPNLYWYRQAAGRGLQLLFYSVGIGQISSEVPQNLSASRPQDRQFILSSKKLLLSDSGFYLCAWSGGLPWNTERSTDTQYFGPGTRLTVL.

The rearrangement joins TRBV21-1 to TRBJ1-1; TRBD1, the table's D call, was not compared with the DNA. TRBV21-1 is shown as a pseudogene. CDR3 length: 19 amino acids. The CDR3 bases are TGTGCCAGCAGCAAATTAAGGACCGGACAAGGGTTTGTGAACACTGAAGCTTTCTTT. As protein: CASSKLRTGQGFVNTEAFF.